This T cell receptor (beta chain) was captured in a study of T cell responses to AZD1222 COVID-19 vaccine. The study's findings and limits: Only six individuals given AZD1222 were seropositive at baseline. There were mostly white British donors and more females than males, and clonal diversity was possibly underestimated.

Assay used: immunoSEQ multiplex PCR; TCRdb lists only in-frame clones, some missing. The table includes about 110,000 clones, roughly nine tenths detected once. Regarding this clone: Its antigen is undetermined.

The sequencing used peripheral blood, collected on day 0 of MenACWY control vaccination. The receptor was isolated from an adult in good health.

DNA of the CDR3: TGTGCCAGCAGCCCATTGGGACTAGCGGGGGGCAATGAGCAGTTCTTC. It is translated as CASSPLGLAGGNEQFF. V is TRBV3-1 (or the pseudogene TRBV3-2) and J is TRBJ2-1; TRBD2 agrees at 15 bases. The CDR3 is made up of 16 amino acids. Germline values: CDR1 LGHDT, CDR2 YNNKEL (reference sequence). Trimming took 4 bases from V and 6 from J; bases not matched to a gene: 4.